The rows below give T cell receptor beta chains drawn from one sample of a study of shared clonotypes between healthy human individuals. Only in-frame clones appear in the TCRdb table, and some are missing; sequencing was by immunoSEQ multiplex PCR. Of approximately 2.3 million clones detected, over 90% appear once; the ten largest clones hold 0.39%. Sequenced material: naive CD4+ T cells from PBMCs. Every receptor here comes from a young man in good health. Some clones in this sample may be carry-over from other donors' samples. CDR3s include the opening cysteine and the closing phenylalanine or tryptophan. A D gene is named only where the DNA matches it firmly. Clone size is stated in some rows and not others, as once, few, many or a class when expanded.

CDR3nt | CDR3aa | abundance | v_gene | len | d_gene | j_gene
TGTGCCAGCGGGCCGGGACAGGGCTCCTACGAGCAGTACTTC | CASGPGQGSYEQYF | NA | TRBV7-2 | 14 | TRBD1 | TRBJ2-7
TGTGCCTGGGGACCCGACGGCCAAGCTTTCTTT | CAWGPDGQAFF | few | TRBV30 | 11 | NA | TRBJ1-1
TGCGCCAGCAATCGTGAGGGCCGACATCACGAGCAGTACTTC | CASNREGRHHEQYF | NA | TRBV5-1 | 14 | NA | TRBJ2-7
TGTGCCAGCAGCGGAAACTACGGTGAAAAACTGTTTTTT | CASSGNYGEKLFF | NA | TRBV11-1 | 13 | NA | TRBJ1-4
TGCAGCGTTCGGGGTCGGCTAGTGTACACAGATACGCAGTATTTT | CSVRGRLVYTDTQYF | NA | TRBV29-1 | 15 | NA | TRBJ2-3
TGTGCCAGCAGAGCGACCGGGACAGTAAACATTCAGTACTTC | CASRATGTVNIQYF | NA | TRBV27 | 14 | TRBD1 | TRBJ2-4
TGTGCCAGCAGCTTTCCGTGGGTTGGGAACACTGAAGCTTTCTTT | CASSFPWVGNTEAFF | NA | TRBV7-9 | 15 | NA | TRBJ1-1
TGTGCCAGCAGCACCGGACTAGCGGATTACGAGCAGTACTTC | CASSTGLADYEQYF | NA | TRBV7-9 | 14 | TRBD2 | TRBJ2-7
TGTGCCAGCAACCGGGACAGGGGAAACGCTGAAGCTTTCTTT | CASNRDRGNAEAFF | NA | TRBV7-2 | 14 | TRBD1 | TRBJ1-1
TGTGCCAGCAGGAGCACGGTTGAGGAAGAGACCCAGTACTTC | CASRSTVEEETQYF | NA | TRBV7-3 | 14 | NA | TRBJ2-5
TGTGCCAGCAGCCGGATGGAGCTCGGCACAGATACGCAGTATTTT | CASSRMELGTDTQYF | NA | TRBV7-6 | 15 | NA | TRBJ2-3
TGTGCCAGCAGTTACTCGATTTCAGGGGGCATGAACGAGCAGTACTTC | CASSYSISGGMNEQYF | NA | TRBV6-5 | 16 | TRBD1 | TRBJ2-7
TGTGCCACCAGCAGAGATAAACCGGGGGCGGCCTCTGGGGCCAACGTCCTGACTTTC | CATSRDKPGAASGANVLTF | NA | TRBV15 | 19 | NA | TRBJ2-6
TGTGCCAGCAGTCCCAAGGGACAGGGAACCTACGAGCAGTACTTC | CASSPKGQGTYEQYF | NA | TRBV6-5 | 15 | TRBD1 | TRBJ2-7
TGTGCCAGCTCACCACGAACGGGGGGCGCTAATGAAGCTTTCTTT | CASSPRTGGANEAFF | NA | TRBV18 | 15 | NA | TRBJ1-1
TGTGCCAGCAGCTTAGGTGGGACAGACCACACCGGGGAGCTGTTTTTT | CASSLGGTDHTGELFF | NA | TRBV7-2 | 16 | TRBD1 | TRBJ2-2
TGTGCCAGCAGCTTGTACGCAGGGGGCAACGAAAAACTGTTTTTT | CASSLYAGGNEKLFF | NA | TRBV5-6 | 15 | TRBD1 | TRBJ1-4